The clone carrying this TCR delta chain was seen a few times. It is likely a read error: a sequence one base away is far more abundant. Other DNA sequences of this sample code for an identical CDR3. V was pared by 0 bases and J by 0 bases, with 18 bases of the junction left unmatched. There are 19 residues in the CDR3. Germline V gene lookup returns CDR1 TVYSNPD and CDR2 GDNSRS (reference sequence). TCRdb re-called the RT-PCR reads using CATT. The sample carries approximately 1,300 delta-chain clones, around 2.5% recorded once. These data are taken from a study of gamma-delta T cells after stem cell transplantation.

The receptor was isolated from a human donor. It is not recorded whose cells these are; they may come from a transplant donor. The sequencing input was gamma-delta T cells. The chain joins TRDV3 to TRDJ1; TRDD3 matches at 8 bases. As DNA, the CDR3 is TGTGCCTTTAGACCCTCCTCGACCTGGGGGACCGCGTACACCGATAAACTCATCTTT. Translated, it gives CAFRPSSTWGTAYTDKLIF.